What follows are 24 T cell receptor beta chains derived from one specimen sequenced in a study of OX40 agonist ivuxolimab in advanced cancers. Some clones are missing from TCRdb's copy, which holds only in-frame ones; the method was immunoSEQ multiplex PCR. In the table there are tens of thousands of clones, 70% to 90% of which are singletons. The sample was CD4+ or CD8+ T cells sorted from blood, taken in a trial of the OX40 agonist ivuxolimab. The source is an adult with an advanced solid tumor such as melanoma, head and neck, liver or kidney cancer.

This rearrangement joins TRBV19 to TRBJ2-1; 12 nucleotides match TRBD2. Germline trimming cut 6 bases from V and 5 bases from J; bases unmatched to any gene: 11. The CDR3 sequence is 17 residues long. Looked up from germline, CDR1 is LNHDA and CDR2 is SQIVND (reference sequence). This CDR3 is CASSHPPRLAGDNEQFF. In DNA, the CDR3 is TGTGCCAGTAGCCACCCTCCTCGACTAGCGGGGGACAATGAGCAGTTCTTC.

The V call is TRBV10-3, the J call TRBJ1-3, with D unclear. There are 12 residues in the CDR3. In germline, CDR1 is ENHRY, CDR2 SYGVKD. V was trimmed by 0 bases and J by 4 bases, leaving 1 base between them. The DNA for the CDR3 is TGTGCCATCAGTGAGTCCGGAAACACCATATATTTT. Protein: CAISESGNTIYF.

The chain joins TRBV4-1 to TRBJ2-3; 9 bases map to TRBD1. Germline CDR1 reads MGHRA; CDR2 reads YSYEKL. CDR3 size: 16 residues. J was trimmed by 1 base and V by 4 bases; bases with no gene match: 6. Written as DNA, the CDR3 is TGCGCCAGCAGCCGAACGGGACAGGGTGGCACAGATACGCAGTATTTT. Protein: CASSRTGQGGTDTQYF.

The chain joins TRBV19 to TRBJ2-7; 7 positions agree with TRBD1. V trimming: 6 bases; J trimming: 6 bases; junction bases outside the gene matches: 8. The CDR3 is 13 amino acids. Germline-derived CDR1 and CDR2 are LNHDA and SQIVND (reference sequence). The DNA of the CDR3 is TGTGCCAGTAGCTCGACAGGGTCTCGCGAGCAGTACTTC. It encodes CASSSTGSREQYF.

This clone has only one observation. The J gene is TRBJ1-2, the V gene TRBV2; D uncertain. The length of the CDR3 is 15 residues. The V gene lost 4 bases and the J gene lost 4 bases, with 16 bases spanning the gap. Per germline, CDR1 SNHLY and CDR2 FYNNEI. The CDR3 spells CASSGWADGTYGYTF. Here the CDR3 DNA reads TGTGCCAGCAGTGGGTGGGCCGACGGCACCTATGGCTACACCTTC.

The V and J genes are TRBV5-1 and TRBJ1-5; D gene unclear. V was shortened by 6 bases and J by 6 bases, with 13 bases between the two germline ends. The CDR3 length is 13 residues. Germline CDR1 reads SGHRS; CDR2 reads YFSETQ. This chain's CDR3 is CASTAGFGQPQHF. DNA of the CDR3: TGCGCCAGCACCGCAGGTTTCGGTCAGCCCCAGCATTTT.

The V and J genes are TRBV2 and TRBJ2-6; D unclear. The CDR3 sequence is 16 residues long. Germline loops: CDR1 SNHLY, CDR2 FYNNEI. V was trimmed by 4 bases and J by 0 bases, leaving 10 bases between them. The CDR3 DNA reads TGTGCCAGCAGTGGTATGGCAAGCTCTGGGGCCAACGTCCTGACTTTC. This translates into CASSGMASSGANVLTF.

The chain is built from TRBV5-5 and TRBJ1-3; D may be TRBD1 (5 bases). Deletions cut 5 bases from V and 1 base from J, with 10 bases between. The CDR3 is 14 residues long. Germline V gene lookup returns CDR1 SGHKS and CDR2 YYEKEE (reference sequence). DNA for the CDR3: TGTGCCAGCAGGCCGGGGGGTTCTGGAAACACCATATATTTT. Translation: CASRPGGSGNTIYF.

CDR3 in DNA: TGTGCCAGCAGTGAAAGGGGCGCCGGGAACACTGAAGCTTTCTTT. Its protein product is CASSERGAGNTEAFF. The chain links TRBV6-1 to TRBJ1-1; TRBD1 might be the D (5 bases). The CDR3 totals 15 residues. Trimming removed 2 bases at V and 1 base at J, with 11 bases between. The germline gives CDR1 MNHNS, CDR2 SASEGT.

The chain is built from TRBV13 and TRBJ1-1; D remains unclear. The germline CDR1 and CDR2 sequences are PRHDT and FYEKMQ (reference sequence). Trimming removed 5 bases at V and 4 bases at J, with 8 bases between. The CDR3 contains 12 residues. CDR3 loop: CASSLLGTEAFF. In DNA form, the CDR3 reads TGTGCCAGCAGCCTATTGGGCACTGAAGCTTTCTTT.

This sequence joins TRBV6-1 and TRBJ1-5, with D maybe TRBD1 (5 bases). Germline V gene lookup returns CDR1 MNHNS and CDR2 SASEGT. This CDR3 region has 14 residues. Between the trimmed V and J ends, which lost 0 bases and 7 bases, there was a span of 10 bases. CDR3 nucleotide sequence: TGTGCCAGCAGTGAAGCGCAGGGTTGGCAGCCCCAGCATTTT. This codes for CASSEAQGWQPQHF.

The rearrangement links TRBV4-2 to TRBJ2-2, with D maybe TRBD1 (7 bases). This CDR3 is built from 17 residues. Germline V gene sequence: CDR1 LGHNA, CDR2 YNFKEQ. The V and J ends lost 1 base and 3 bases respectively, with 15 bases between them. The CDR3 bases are TGTGCCAGCAGCCAAGGGATAGGAGGGGGCTACACCGGGGAGCTGTTTTTT. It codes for CASSQGIGGGYTGELFF.

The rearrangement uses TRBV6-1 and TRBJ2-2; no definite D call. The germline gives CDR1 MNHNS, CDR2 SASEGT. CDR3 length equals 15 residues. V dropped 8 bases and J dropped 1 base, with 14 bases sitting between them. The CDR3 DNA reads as TGTGCCAGCGACACCCTCCTGGGGAACACCGGGGAGCTGTTTTTT. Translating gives CASDTLLGNTGELFF.

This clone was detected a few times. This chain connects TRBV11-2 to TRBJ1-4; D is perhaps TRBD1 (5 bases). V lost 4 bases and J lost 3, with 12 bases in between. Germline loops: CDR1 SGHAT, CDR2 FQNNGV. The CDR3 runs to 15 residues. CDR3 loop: CASSSSRASNEKLFF. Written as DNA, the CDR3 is TGTGCCAGCAGCTCCTCCAGGGCCTCTAATGAAAAACTGTTTTTT.

The CDR3 sequence is CASSPTGPGDNEQFF. The CDR3 nucleotides read TGCGCCAGCAGCCCTACAGGGCCGGGGGACAATGAGCAGTTCTTC. This chain uses TRBV5-1 with TRBJ2-1; D is tentatively TRBD1 or TRBD2 (6 bases each). The V gene's germline CDR1 is SGHRS and CDR2 YFSETQ. V lost 4 bases, J lost 5 bases, and 16 bases lay in between. The CDR3 has 15 amino acids.

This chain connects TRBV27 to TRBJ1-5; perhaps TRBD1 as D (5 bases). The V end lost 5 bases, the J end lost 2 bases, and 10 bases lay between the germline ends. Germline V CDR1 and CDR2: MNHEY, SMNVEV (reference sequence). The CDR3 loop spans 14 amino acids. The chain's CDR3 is CASSQRGGNQPQHF. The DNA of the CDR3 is TGTGCCAGCAGTCAACGAGGGGGCAATCAGCCCCAGCATTTT.

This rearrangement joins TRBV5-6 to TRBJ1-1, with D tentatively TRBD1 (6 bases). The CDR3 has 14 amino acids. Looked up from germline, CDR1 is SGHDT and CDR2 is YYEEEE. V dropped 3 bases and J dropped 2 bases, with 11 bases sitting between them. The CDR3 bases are TGTGCCAGCAGCTGGGACATTAGCAACACTGAAGCTTTCTTT. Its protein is CASSWDISNTEAFF.

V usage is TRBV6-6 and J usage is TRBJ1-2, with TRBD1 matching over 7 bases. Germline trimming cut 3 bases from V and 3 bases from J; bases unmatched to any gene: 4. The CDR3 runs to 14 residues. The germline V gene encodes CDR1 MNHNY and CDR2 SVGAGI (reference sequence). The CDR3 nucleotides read TGTGCCAGCAGTTATCACGACAGGGACTATGGCTACACCTTC. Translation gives CASSYHDRDYGYTF.

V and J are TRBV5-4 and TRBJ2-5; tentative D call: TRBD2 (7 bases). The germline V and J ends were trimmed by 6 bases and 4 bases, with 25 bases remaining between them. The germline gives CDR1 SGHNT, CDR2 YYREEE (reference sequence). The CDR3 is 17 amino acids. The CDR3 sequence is CASTILRVGGRGETQYF. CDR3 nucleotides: TGTGCCAGCACCATTCTACGCGTCGGGGGGCGAGGAGAGACCCAGTACTTC.

The CDR3 here is CASSLAGMNTEAFF. The DNA for the CDR3 is TGTGCCAGCAGCTTAGCTGGGATGAACACTGAAGCTTTCTTT. J is TRBJ1-1 and V is TRBV7-9; D gene unclear. V gave up 0 bases and J gave up 0 bases, with 5 bases separating them. The CDR3 sequence is 14 residues long. Per the germline V gene, CDR1 is SEHNR and CDR2 is FQNEAQ (reference sequence).

The CDR3, as DNA: TGTGCCAGCAGCCAAGACAGAAACATTCAGTACTTC. It yields the protein CASSQDRNIQYF. The chain is built from TRBV14 and TRBJ2-4; no clear D. Germline V gene data show CDR1 as SGHDN and CDR2 as FVKESK. Trimming stripped 0 bases from V and 6 bases from J, with 3 bases between. This CDR3 is built from 12 residues.

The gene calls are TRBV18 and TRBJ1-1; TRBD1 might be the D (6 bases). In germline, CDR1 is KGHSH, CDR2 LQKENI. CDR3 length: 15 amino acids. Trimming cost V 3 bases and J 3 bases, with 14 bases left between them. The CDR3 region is CASSPQGKGYTEAFF. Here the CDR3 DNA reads TGTGCCAGCTCACCCCAGGGGAAGGGATACACTGAAGCTTTCTTT.

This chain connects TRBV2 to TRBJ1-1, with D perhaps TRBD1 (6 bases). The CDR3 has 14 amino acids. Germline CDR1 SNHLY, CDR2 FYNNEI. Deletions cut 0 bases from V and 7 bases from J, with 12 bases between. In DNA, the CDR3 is TGTGCCAGCAGTGAAGCGCTTCAACAGGGTGAAGCTTTCTTT. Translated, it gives CASSEALQQGEAFF.

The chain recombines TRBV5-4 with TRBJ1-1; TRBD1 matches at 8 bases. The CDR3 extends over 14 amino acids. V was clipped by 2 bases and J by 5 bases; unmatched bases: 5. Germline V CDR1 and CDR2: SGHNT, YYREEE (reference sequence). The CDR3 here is CASSFSGGGTEAFF. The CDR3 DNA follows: TGTGCCAGCAGCTTTTCAGGGGGCGGGACTGAAGCTTTCTTT.